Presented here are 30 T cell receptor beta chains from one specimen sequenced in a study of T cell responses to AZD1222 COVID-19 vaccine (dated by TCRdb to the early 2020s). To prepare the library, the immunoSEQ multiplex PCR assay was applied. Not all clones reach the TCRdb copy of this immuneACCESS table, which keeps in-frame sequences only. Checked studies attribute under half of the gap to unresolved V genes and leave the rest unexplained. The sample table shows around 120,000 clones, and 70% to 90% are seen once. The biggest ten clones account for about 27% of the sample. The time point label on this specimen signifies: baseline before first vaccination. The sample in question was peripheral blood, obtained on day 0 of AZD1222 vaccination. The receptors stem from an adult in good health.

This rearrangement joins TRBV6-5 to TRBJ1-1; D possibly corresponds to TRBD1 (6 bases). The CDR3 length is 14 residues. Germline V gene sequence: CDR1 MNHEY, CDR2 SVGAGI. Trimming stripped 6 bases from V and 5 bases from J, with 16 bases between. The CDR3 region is CASSEPGAGTEAFF. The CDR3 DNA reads TGTGCCAGCAGCGAGCCGGGGGCGGGAACTGAAGCTTTCTTT.

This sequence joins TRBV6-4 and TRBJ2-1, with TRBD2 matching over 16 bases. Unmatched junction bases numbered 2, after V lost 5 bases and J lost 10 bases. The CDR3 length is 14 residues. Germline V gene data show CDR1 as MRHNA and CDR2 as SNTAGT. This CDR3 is CASSLGLAGGEQFF. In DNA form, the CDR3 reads TGTGCCAGCAGTTTGGGACTAGCGGGAGGGGAGCAGTTCTTC.

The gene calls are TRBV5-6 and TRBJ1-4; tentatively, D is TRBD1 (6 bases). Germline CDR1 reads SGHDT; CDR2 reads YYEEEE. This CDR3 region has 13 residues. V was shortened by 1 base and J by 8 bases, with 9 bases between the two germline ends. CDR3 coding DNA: TGTGCCAGCAGCTTGCAGGGGTTGGAAAAACTGTTTTTT. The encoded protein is CASSLQGLEKLFF.

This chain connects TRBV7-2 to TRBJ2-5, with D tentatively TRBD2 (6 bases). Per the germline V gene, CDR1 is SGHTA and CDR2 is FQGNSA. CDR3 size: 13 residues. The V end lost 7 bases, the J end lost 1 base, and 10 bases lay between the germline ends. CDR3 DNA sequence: TGTGCCAGCATGGACTACCTCCAAGAGACCCAGTACTTC. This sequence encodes CASMDYLQETQYF.

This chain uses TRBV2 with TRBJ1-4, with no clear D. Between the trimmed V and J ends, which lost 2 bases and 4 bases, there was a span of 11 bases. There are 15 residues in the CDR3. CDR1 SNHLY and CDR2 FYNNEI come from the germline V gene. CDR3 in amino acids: CASSELLGSNEKLFF. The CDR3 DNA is TGTGCCAGCAGTGAATTGCTAGGGAGTAATGAAAAACTGTTTTTT.

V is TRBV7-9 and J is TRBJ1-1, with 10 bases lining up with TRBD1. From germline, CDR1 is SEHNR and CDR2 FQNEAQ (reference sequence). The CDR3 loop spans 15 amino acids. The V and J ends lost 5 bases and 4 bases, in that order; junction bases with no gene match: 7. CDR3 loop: CASSPGTGEGTEAFF. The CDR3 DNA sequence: TGTGCCAGCAGCCCCGGGACAGGGGAGGGCACTGAAGCTTTCTTT.

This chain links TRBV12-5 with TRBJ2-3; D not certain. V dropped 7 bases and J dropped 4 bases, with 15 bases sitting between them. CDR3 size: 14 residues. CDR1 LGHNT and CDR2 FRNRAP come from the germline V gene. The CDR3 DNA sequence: TGTGCTAGTGCTACGCGATCGGGCGCAGATACGCAGTATTTT. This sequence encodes CASATRSGADTQYF.

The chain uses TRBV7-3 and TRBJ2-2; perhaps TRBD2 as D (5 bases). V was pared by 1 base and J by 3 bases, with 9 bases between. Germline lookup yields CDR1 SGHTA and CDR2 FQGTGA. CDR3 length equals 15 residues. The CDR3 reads CASSLSREHTGELFF. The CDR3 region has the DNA TGTGCCAGCAGCTTAAGCCGGGAACACACCGGGGAGCTGTTTTTT.

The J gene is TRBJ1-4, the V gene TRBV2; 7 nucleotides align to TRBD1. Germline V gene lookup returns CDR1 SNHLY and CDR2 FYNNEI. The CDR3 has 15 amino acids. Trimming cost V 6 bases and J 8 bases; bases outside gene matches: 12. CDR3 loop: CASRTLRGLEEKLFF. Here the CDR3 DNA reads TGTGCCAGCAGAACCCTCAGGGGGTTGGAAGAAAAACTGTTTTTT.

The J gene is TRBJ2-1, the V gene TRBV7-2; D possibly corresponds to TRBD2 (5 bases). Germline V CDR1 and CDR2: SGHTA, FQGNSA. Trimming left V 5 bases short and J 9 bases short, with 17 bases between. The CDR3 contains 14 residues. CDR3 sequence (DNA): TGTGCCAGCAGCCTAATTCGGGGAGTCCCTGAGCAGTTCTTC. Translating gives CASSLIRGVPEQFF.

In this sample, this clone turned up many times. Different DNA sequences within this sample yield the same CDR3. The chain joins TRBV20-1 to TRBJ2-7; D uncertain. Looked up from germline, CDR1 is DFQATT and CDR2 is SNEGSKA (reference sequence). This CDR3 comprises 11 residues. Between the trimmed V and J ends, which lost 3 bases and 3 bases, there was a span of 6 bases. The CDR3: CSASVNYEQYF. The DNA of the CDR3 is TGCAGTGCTAGTGTTAACTACGAGCAGTACTTC.

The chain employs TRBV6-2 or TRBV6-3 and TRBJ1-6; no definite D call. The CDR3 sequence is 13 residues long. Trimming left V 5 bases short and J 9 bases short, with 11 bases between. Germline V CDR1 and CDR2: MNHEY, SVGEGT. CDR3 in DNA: TGTGCCAGCAGTAACCTTTCAAGTTCACCCCTCCACTTT. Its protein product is CASSNLSSSPLHF.

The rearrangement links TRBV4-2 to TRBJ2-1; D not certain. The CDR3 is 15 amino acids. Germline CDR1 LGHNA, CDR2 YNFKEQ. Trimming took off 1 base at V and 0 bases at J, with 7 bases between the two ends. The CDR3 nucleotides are TGTGCCAGCAGCCAAGGGGCAGGCTCCTACAATGAGCAGTTCTTC. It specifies CASSQGAGSYNEQFF.

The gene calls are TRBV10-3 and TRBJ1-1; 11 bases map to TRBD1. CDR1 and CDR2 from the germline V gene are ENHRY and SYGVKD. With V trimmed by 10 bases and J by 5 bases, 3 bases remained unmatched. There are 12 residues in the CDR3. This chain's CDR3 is CATGTGGTEAFF. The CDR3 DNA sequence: TGTGCCACCGGGACAGGGGGTACTGAAGCTTTCTTT.

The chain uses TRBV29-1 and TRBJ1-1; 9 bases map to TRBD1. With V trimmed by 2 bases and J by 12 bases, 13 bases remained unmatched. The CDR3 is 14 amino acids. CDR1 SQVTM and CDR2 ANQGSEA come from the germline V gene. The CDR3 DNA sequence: TGCAGCGTTGAACCTACAGGGGGCGACGCCGAATCTTTCTTT. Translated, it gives CSVEPTGGDAESFF.

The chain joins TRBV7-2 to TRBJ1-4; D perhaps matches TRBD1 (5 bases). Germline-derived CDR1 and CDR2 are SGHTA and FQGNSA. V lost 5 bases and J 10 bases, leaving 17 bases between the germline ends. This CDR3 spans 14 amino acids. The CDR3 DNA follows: TGTGCCAGCAGCATCCGGGCCGACACAGGAAAACTGTTTTTT. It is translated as CASSIRADTGKLFF.

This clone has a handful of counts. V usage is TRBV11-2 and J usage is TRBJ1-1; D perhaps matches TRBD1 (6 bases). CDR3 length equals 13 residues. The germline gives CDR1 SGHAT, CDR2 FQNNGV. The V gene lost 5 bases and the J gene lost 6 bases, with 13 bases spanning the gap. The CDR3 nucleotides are TGTGCCAGCAGCGAAGACAGGCGGTCTGAAGCTTTCTTT. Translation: CASSEDRRSEAFF.

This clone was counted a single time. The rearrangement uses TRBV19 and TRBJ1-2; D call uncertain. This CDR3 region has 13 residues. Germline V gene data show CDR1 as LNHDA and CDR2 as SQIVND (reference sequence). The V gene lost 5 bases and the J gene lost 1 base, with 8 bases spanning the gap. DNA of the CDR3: TGTGCCAGTAGTCCTCGGGGTAACTATGGCTACACCTTC. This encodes CASSPRGNYGYTF.

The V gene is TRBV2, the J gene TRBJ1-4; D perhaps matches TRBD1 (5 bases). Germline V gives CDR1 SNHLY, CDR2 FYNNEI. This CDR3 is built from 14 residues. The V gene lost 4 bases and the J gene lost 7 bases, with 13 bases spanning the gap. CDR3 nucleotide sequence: TGTGCCAGCAGTGGAGAGGGGAAGGGTGAAAAACTGTTTTTT. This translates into CASSGEGKGEKLFF.

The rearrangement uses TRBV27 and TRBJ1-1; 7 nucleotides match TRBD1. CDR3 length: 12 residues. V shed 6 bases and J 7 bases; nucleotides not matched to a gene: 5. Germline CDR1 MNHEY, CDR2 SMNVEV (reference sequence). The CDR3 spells CASRTGSVEAFF. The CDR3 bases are TGTGCCAGCAGGACAGGGTCTGTTGAAGCTTTCTTT.

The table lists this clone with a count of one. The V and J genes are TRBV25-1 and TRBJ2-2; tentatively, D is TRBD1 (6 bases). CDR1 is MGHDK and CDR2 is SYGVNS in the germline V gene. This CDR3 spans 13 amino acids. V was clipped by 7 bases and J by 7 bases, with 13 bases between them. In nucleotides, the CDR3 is TGTGCCAGCAACTACAGGGATGGCGGGGAGCTGTTTTTT. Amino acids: CASNYRDGGELFF. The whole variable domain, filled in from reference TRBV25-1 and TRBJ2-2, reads EADIYQTPRYLVIGTGKKITLECSQTMGHDKMYWYQQDPGMELHLIHYSYGVNSTEKGDLSSESTVSRIRTEHFPLTLESARPSHTSQYLCASNYRDGGELFFGEGSRLTVL.

CDR3 loop: CASSLWGGETQYF. CDR3 coding DNA: TGTGCCAGCAGCTTGTGGGGGGGAGAGACCCAGTACTTC. The V call is TRBV5-4, the J call TRBJ2-5; 7 bases fit TRBD2. The CDR3 totals 13 residues. The junction had 1 base not matched to a gene; V was cut back by 1 base and J by 4 bases. Germline values: CDR1 SGHNT, CDR2 YYREEE (reference sequence).

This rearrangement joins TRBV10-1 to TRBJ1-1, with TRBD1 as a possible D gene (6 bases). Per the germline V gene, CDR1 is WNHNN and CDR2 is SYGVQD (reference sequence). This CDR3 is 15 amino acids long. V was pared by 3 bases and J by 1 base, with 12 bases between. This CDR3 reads CASSEWGHSNTEAFF. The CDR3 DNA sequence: TGCGCCAGCAGTGAATGGGGACATTCGAACACTGAAGCTTTCTTT.

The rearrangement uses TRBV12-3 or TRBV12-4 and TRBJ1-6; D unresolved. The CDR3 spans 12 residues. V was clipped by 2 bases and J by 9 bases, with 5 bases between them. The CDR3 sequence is CASSLQGSPLHF. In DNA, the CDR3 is TGTGCCAGCAGTTTACAAGGTTCACCCCTCCACTTT.

The CDR3 DNA reads TGTGCCAGCAGCCTCGCAGGCCAACTGTCGGGCCAGCCCCAGCATTTT. It yields the protein CASSLAGQLSGQPQHF. The rearrangement uses TRBV27 and TRBJ1-5; the D is unclear. This CDR3 contains 16 residues. Per the germline V gene, CDR1 is MNHEY and CDR2 is SMNVEV (reference sequence). V was cut by 6 bases and J by 7 bases, with 22 bases left in between.

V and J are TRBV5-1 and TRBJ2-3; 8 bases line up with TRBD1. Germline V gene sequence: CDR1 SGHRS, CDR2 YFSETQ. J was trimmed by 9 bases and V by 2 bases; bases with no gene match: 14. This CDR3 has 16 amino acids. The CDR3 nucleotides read TGCGCCAGCAGCTTCGACCCGGGACAGGCTAGGAGGACGCAGTATTTT. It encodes CASSFDPGQARRTQYF.

The CDR3: CASSLEDWTGTYEQYF. CDR3 coding DNA: TGTGCCAGCTCACTCGAAGACTGGACAGGGACCTACGAGCAGTACTTC. The chain combines TRBV18 with TRBJ2-7, with 8 bases identical to TRBD1. Per the germline V gene, CDR1 is KGHSH and CDR2 is LQKENI. CDR3 length: 16 amino acids. V shed 4 bases and J 2 bases; nucleotides not matched to a gene: 10.

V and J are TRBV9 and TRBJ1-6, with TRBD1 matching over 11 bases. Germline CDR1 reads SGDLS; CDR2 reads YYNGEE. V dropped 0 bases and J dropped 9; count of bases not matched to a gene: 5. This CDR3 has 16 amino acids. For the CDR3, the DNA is TGTGCCAGCAGCGTAGCGGGGACAGGGGGAAGTTCACCCCTCCACTTT. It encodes CASSVAGTGGSSPLHF.

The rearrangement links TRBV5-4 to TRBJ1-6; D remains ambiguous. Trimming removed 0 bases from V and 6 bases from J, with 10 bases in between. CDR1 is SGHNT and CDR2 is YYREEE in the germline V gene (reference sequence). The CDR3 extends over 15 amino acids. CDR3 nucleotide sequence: TGTGCCAGCAGCTTGGATCCAGGCCTTAATTCACCCCTCCACTTT. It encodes CASSLDPGLNSPLHF.

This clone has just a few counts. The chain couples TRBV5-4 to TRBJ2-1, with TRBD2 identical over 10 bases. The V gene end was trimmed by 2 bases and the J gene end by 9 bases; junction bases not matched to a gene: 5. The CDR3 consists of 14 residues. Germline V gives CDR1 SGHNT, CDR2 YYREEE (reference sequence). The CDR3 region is CASSLALAGVEQFF. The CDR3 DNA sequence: TGTGCCAGCAGCTTAGCGCTAGCGGGAGTTGAGCAGTTCTTC.